The next 21 T cell receptor beta chains were all read from a single sample in a study of blood T cells in healthy people across ages. The authors ran a second PCR of about 7 to 12 cycles using a sample-barcoded 5' primer and a J-beta primer mix. TCRdb used MiXCR to reprocess the 5' RACE reads, holding one entry per CDR3 protein. The data show about 830,000 distinct CDR3 sequences, around 68% seen once. The specimen was blood. Source of these receptors: a man younger than 45 in good health.

The chain joins TRBV4-2 to TRBJ2-3; the match to TRBD2 covers 8 bases. Trimming removed 0 bases from V and 1 base from J; junction bases left unmatched: 9. Germline V gene lookup returns CDR1 LGHNA and CDR2 YNFKEQ. The CDR3 is 18 amino acids. The CDR3 coding sequence is TGTGCCAGCAGCCAAGATATCGCGGCGGGGGGTGGCACAGATACGCAGTATTTT. It codes for CASSQDIAAGGGTDTQYF.

The DNA for the CDR3 is TGCAGTGCCCCTAGACAGACTAGCACAGATACGCAGTATTTT. This sequence encodes CSAPRQTSTDTQYF. The chain links TRBV20-1 to TRBJ2-3; D is perhaps TRBD1 (5 bases). From germline, CDR1 is DFQATT and CDR2 SNEGSKA (reference sequence). Trimming left V 6 bases short and J 0 bases short, with 13 bases between. The CDR3 runs to 14 residues.

This rearrangement joins TRBV18 to TRBJ2-1; TRBD2 matches at 9 bases. Germline-derived CDR1 and CDR2 are KGHSH and LQKENI. This CDR3 is 15 amino acids long. The trim removed 6 bases at V and 3 bases at J, leaving 6 bases unmatched. CDR3 sequence: CASSWTSARYNEQFF. Written as DNA, the CDR3 is TGTGCCAGCTCGTGGACTAGCGCTCGCTACAATGAGCAGTTCTTC.

This clonotype was counted only a few times. The gene calls are TRBV27 and TRBJ2-4; D gene unclear. The V and J ends lost 8 bases and 0 bases respectively, with 11 bases between them. The germline V gene encodes CDR1 MNHEY and CDR2 SMNVEV (reference sequence). CDR3 size: 14 residues. The CDR3 bases are TGTGCCAGCCGGCCCCTCCTAGCCAAAAACATTCAGTACTTC. This encodes CASRPLLAKNIQYF.

This clonotype was counted between two and nine times. V is TRBV20-1 and J is TRBJ2-4, with a weak D call TRBD2 (6 bases). Near its end, the DNA agrees better with TRBJ2-7, so the J call may be wrong. CDR1 and CDR2 (germline): DFQATT, SNEGSKA (reference sequence). This CDR3 region has 14 residues. CDR3 coding DNA: TGCAGTGCTAGCGGTGAAAGGGACTGGAGCGAGCAGTACTTC. This sequence encodes CSASGERDWSEQYF.

The rearrangement uses TRBV20-1 and TRBJ1-5, with 7 bases matching TRBD1. The V segment lost 6 bases and the J segment 3 bases; nucleotides outside the gene matches: 8. The CDR3 spans 14 residues. CDR1 is DFQATT, CDR2 SNEGSKA, per germline (reference sequence). The CDR3 region is CSAPQGPFNQPQHF. CDR3 in DNA: TGCAGTGCACCACAGGGGCCGTTCAATCAGCCCCAGCATTTT.

The rearrangement joins TRBV2 to TRBJ2-1, with TRBD1 as a possible D gene (5 bases). The germline V gene has CDR1 SNHLY and CDR2 FYNNEI. This CDR3 spans 14 amino acids. The V and J ends lost 7 bases and 6 bases respectively, with 16 bases between them. Here the CDR3 DNA reads TGTGCCAGCATCCCCTCGGACATATCCAATGAGCAGTTCTTC. Translating gives CASIPSDISNEQFF.

The table lists this clonotype with a few counts. The chain couples TRBV15 to TRBJ2-3; perhaps TRBD1 as D (5 bases). The germline gives CDR1 LNHNV, CDR2 YYDKDF (reference sequence). CDR3 size: 14 residues. Trimming shortened V by 5 bases and J by 3 bases, and 12 bases separated the two germline ends. The chain's CDR3 is CATSAGKATDTQYF. Written as DNA, the CDR3 is TGTGCCACCAGCGCAGGGAAGGCGACAGATACGCAGTATTTT. Complete variable domain (other parts from reference TRBV15 and TRBJ2-3): DAMVIQNPRYQVTQFGKPVTLSCSQTLNHNVMYWYQQKSSQAPKLLFHYYDKDFNNEADTPDNFQSRRPNTSFCFLDIRSPGLGDTAMYLCATSAGKATDTQYFGPGTRLTVL.

This clonotype was detected only a few times. The gene calls are TRBV20-1 and TRBJ1-1; D not resolved. V was clipped by 5 bases and J by 1 base, with 2 bases between them. The CDR3 spans 10 residues. Per germline, CDR1 DFQATT and CDR2 SNEGSKA (reference sequence). CDR3 amino acids: CSAPNTEAFF. DNA of the CDR3: TGCAGTGCTCCGAACACTGAAGCTTTCTTT.

This clonotype occurred once. A much bigger clone sits one base away, suggesting this may be a read error. This chain connects TRBV9 to TRBJ1-2; TRBD1 matches 10 bases. This CDR3 is built from 14 residues. The germline CDR1 and CDR2 sequences are SGDLS and YYNGEE. CDR3 sequence (DNA): TGTGCCGGCAGCAGGGACAGGGGTGGATGGGGCTACACCTTC. Translating it yields CAGSRDRGGWGYTF.

The chain has TRBV28 and TRBJ2-5; TRBD1 aligns across 7 bases. V shed 9 bases and J 11 bases; nucleotides not matched to a gene: 18. Germline V gene data show CDR1 as MDHEN and CDR2 as SYDVKM. The CDR3 consists of 14 residues. The CDR3 DNA follows: TGTGCCAGTGGGGACAGTCCCTTAGGGAATGAGCAGTACTTC. Amino acid sequence: CASGDSPLGNEQYF.

The V and J genes are TRBV27 and TRBJ2-5; D gene ambiguous. The CDR3 length is 13 residues. The ends were cut back, 6 bases at V and 5 bases at J, with 13 bases in the middle. Per the germline V gene, CDR1 is MNHEY and CDR2 is SMNVEV (reference sequence). The CDR3 sequence: CASSHGWKETQYF. CDR3 bases: TGTGCCAGCAGCCATGGTTGGAAGGAGACCCAGTACTTC.

The gene calls are TRBV12-3 or TRBV12-4 and TRBJ2-5, with TRBD1 matching 12 bases. V shed 5 bases and J 4 bases; nucleotides not matched to a gene: 5. The CDR3 extends over 15 amino acids. For the CDR3, the DNA is TGTGCCAGCAGTCCCGGGACAGGGGGCGTAGAGACCCAGTACTTC. As protein: CASSPGTGGVETQYF.

The gene calls are TRBV7-9 and TRBJ2-7; D not certain. This CDR3 has 13 amino acids. V was cut by 5 bases and J by 7 bases, with 15 bases left in between. From germline, CDR1 is SEHNR and CDR2 FQNEAQ (reference sequence). The CDR3 loop is CASSRTGSREQYF. CDR3 in DNA: TGTGCCAGCAGCCGCACCGGGTCCCGAGAGCAGTACTTC.

The chain links TRBV11-3 to TRBJ2-1, with TRBD2 matching over 7 bases. In germline, CDR1 is SGHNT, CDR2 YENEEA. The length of the CDR3 is 15 residues. V lost 1 base to trimming and J lost 6 bases; unmatched junction nucleotides: 6. The CDR3 region has the DNA TGTGCCAGCAGCTTAGGGGGGGGGAATTTCAATGAGCAGTTCTTC. Its protein product is CASSLGGGNFNEQFF.

V and J are TRBV9 and TRBJ1-2; possible D gene TRBD1, 6 bases. The V end was cut by 0 bases, the J end by 4 bases, with 19 bases between. The CDR3 is 17 residues long. CDR1 and CDR2 (germline): SGDLS, YYNGEE. In DNA, the CDR3 is TGTGCCAGCAGCGTAGTGCCAGGGGCTGCCCTTACCTATGGCTACACCTTC. Protein product: CASSVVPGAALTYGYTF. Looking up the rest from reference TRBV9 and TRBJ1-2 gives the full variable domain: DSGVTQTPKHLITATGQRVTLRCSPRSGDLSVYWYQQSLDQGLQFLIQYYNGEERAKGNILERFSAQQFPDLHSELNLSSLELGDSALYFCASSVVPGAALTYGYTFGSGTRLTVV.

The chain uses TRBV7-9 and TRBJ2-1, with 9 positions matching TRBD2. This CDR3 region has 16 residues. With 0 bases clipped from V and 7 bases from J, the junction kept 7 bases outside the gene matches. Per germline, CDR1 SEHNR and CDR2 FQNEAQ (reference sequence). CDR3 region: CASSLASGGLWNEQFF. DNA for the CDR3: TGTGCCAGCAGCTTAGCAAGCGGGGGGTTGTGGAATGAGCAGTTCTTC.

This clonotype was recorded only once. The chain uses TRBV2 and TRBJ2-5; tentatively, D is TRBD2 (5 bases). The V end lost 6 bases, the J end lost 5 bases, and 7 bases lay between the germline ends. Germline CDR1 and CDR2: SNHLY and FYNNEI. The length of the CDR3 is 11 residues. The CDR3 DNA reads as TGTGCCAGCAGGGCTAGCGAGACCCAGTACTTC. It codes for CASRASETQYF.

V is TRBV28 and J is TRBJ2-7; no firm D call. The CDR3 sequence is 17 residues long. V lost 5 bases, J lost 0 bases, and 20 bases lay in between. Germline loops: CDR1 MDHEN, CDR2 SYDVKM. The CDR3 region has the DNA TGTGCCAGCAGTCGGTCCGTGGTGGCTGACATCTCCTACGAGCAGTACTTC. It codes for CASSRSVVADISYEQYF.

This clonotype appeared once. At one of its ends the junction is not consistent with the germline gene, which may arise from a read error. The CDR3 here is CAGSLSVELTAYEQYF. CDR3 sequence (DNA): TGTGCCGGCAGCTTATCAGTTGAGTTAACTGCCTACGAGCAGTACTTC. This chain links TRBV7-2 with TRBJ2-7; no firm D call. The CDR3 consists of 16 residues. From germline, CDR1 is SGHTA and CDR2 FQGNSA.

The chain has TRBV2 and TRBJ2-7; 9 bases line up with TRBD2. V lost 4 bases and J lost 5; bases outside the gene matches: 12. The CDR3 extends over 16 amino acids. CDR1 is SNHLY and CDR2 is FYNNEI in the germline V gene. This chain's CDR3 is CASSGPSGTSSHEQYF. In DNA, the CDR3 is TGTGCCAGCAGTGGACCCTCCGGGACTAGCAGCCACGAGCAGTACTTC.